The sequence of this T cell receptor (beta chain) was determined in a study of cytomegalovirus exposure and HLA in healthy donors. Study-level findings and limits: V- and J-gene trimming in TCR beta was tied to a missense DCLRE1C variant by an analysis performed later. In a later analysis, the majority of CMV-associated beta chains seemingly showed HLA restriction.

The CDR3 consists of 13 residues. CDR1 and CDR2 from the germline V gene are LNHDA and SQIVND (reference sequence). The V and J ends lost 2 bases and 7 bases respectively, with 11 bases between them. PCR used 60 Vbeta primers and 13 Jbeta primers. Per the authors' pipeline: The authors later counted 70 million to 80 million unique TCR beta chains, approximately 10 million of them shared. TCRdb's copy holds only in-frame clones and misses some; the assay was immunoSEQ multiplex PCR. V and J calls and clone size follow that table, whereas D and trimming were derived from the DNA. Of 250,000 to 350,000 clones in the sample, approximately 90% were seen once. On this clone: Its antigen is unknown.

The material sequenced was PBMCs. This chain connects TRBV19 to TRBJ1-2, with D possibly TRBD1 on 5 matching bases. This TCR was recovered from a woman under 30 in good health and CMV-seronegative. CDR3 amino acids: CASSILREGGYTF. The CDR3 bases are TGTGCCAGTAGTATACTCAGGGAGGGTGGCTACACCTTC.